Described below is a single T cell receptor beta chain sequence and its context. The antigen is unknown. One end of the junction is discordant with germline, which a read error may explain. Germline CDR1 is MGHDK and CDR2 is SYGVNS. This CDR3 has 15 residues. The sample belongs to a study of blood T cells in healthy people across ages. Notes on the study in general: Since the PBMCs were unsorted, naive and antigen-experienced cells could not be conclusively compared.

Using a J-beta primer mix together with a sample-barcoded 5' primer, a second PCR was run for roughly 7 to 11 cycles. MiXCR was run by TCRdb on the 5' RACE reads, yielding one entry per CDR3 protein. Here the sample spans 650,000 to 950,000 distinct CDR3 sequences, around 45% being singletons. V and J are TRBV25-1 and TRBJ2-3, with D unresolved. The source of this sequence is a man aged 60-69 years in good health. Sequenced material: blood. The DNA of the CDR3 is TGTGCCGGCAGTGAAGATGAGGTTTTGGCAGATACGCAGTATTTT. It specifies CAGSEDEVLADTQYF.